Listed here are 26 T cell receptor beta chains from one sample, sequenced in a study of cytomegalovirus exposure and HLA in healthy donors. The data were produced by immunoSEQ multiplex PCR, yet TCRdb's version contains in-frame clones alone and is incomplete. The table has approximately 210,000 clones, around 88% seen once; the top ten hold over 1.1%. Sequenced input: PBMCs. These receptors were obtained from a woman aged 18-30 years in good health and CMV-seronegative.

The rearrangement links TRBV25-1 to TRBJ1-1; 10 bases fit TRBD1. V shed 2 bases and J 6 bases; nucleotides not matched to a gene: 6. Germline CDR1 and CDR2: MGHDK and SYGVNS. This CDR3 is built from 15 residues. In DNA form, the CDR3 reads TGTGCCAGCAGTGAACCCGACAGGGGGCGCGCTGAAGCTTTCTTT. Encoded protein: CASSEPDRGRAEAFF.

The rearrangement links TRBV19 to TRBJ1-1; D perhaps matches TRBD1 (6 bases). Germline CDR1 and CDR2: LNHDA and SQIVND (reference sequence). The V and J ends lost 5 bases and 9 bases respectively, with 13 bases between them. The CDR3 runs 12 residues. Here the CDR3 reads CASSRTESQAFF. In DNA, the CDR3 is TGTGCCAGTAGTCGGACAGAGTCGCAAGCTTTCTTT.

The gene calls are TRBV5-1 and TRBJ2-5; 12 positions agree with TRBD1. Germline-derived CDR1 and CDR2 are SGHRS and YFSETQ. After removal of 2 bases from V and 5 bases from J, the junction contained 4 bases not matched to a gene. The CDR3 spans 15 residues. CDR3 sequence reads: CASSLGTGGWETQYF. The CDR3 DNA sequence: TGCGCCAGCAGCTTAGGGACAGGGGGCTGGGAGACCCAGTACTTC.

In its sample, this clone was seen once. The V call is TRBV19, the J call TRBJ2-7; 8 positions agree with TRBD2. This CDR3 comprises 16 residues. CDR1 is LNHDA and CDR2 is SQIVND in the germline V gene (reference sequence). V trimming: 4 bases; J trimming: 0 bases; junction bases outside the gene matches: 8. The CDR3 nucleotides are TGTGCCAGTAGTAGATATAGCGGGGTCAGCTCCTACGAGCAGTACTTC. Translation: CASSRYSGVSSYEQYF. The full variable domain, with the rest looked up from reference TRBV19 and TRBJ2-7, is DGGITQSPKYLFRKEGQNVTLSCEQNLNHDAMYWYRQDPGQGLRLIYYSQIVNDFQKGDIAEGYSVSREKKESFPLTVTSAQKNPTAFYLCASSRYSGVSSYEQYFGPGTRLTVT.

The table lists this clone with a count of one. This rearrangement joins TRBV19 to TRBJ2-1, with TRBD1 matching over 12 bases. The CDR3 has 15 residues. V lost 7 bases, J lost 8 bases, and 9 bases stayed unmatched. CDR1 and CDR2 (germline): LNHDA, SQIVND (reference sequence). CDR3 protein: CASTQGTGGSDEQFF. CDR3 DNA: TGTGCCAGTACCCAGGGGACAGGGGGCTCGGATGAGCAGTTCTTC.

The V and J genes are TRBV5-1 and TRBJ2-3, with a tentative D call TRBD2 (6 bases). The germline gives CDR1 SGHRS, CDR2 YFSETQ. V lost 0 bases and J lost 1, with 15 bases in between. This CDR3 region has 17 residues. CDR3 in DNA: TGCGCCAGCAGCTTGGCCCAGGGCGGGGTTCGCACAGATACGCAGTATTTT. Residues: CASSLAQGGVRTDTQYF.

The rearrangement joins TRBV27 to TRBJ2-7; 11 bases map to TRBD2. Losses at the gene ends were 4 bases for V and 6 bases for J; bases not matched to a gene: 26. Germline V lookup: CDR1 MNHEY, CDR2 SMNVEV (reference sequence). CDR3 length equals 21 residues. Here the CDR3 DNA reads TGTGCCAGCAGTTACAGGTCTAGCGTTTCAGAGGCTAGCGGGAGGAGGAGCGAGCAGTACTTC. Translation gives CASSYRSSVSEASGRRSEQYF.

In this sample, this clone turned up many times. The rearrangement uses TRBV30 and TRBJ2-6; 10 bases are a match to TRBD1. The ends lost 3 bases at V and 1 base at J; junction bases unmatched: 3. Germline CDR1 and CDR2: GTSNPN and SVGIG (reference sequence). This CDR3 has 16 residues. The CDR3 region has the DNA TGTGCCTGGAGCGGGACAGGGGTTTCTGGGGCCAACGTCCTGACTTTC. Translated: CAWSGTGVSGANVLTF.

The rearrangement joins TRBV6-5 to TRBJ1-5; possible D gene TRBD1, 6 bases. The ends were cut back, 0 bases at V and 9 bases at J, with 18 bases in the middle. CDR3 size: 16 residues. CDR1 and CDR2 from the germline V gene are MNHEY and SVGAGI. This CDR3 reads CASSYSSGTPPGPQHF. CDR3 coding DNA: TGTGCCAGCAGTTACTCCTCCGGGACACCCCCAGGGCCCCAGCATTTT.

For this clone: The sample contains more than one DNA sequence encoding this CDR3. This chain links TRBV5-4 with TRBJ1-5, with TRBD1 matching 7 bases. The CDR3 consists of 15 residues. The J segment lost 0 bases and the V segment lost 1 base, leaving 1 base of the junction unmatched. Germline CDR1 is SGHNT and CDR2 is YYREEE (reference sequence). CDR3 in DNA: TGTGCCAGCAGCTTGACAGGGGATAGCAATCAGCCCCAGCATTTT. Its protein product is CASSLTGDSNQPQHF.

V usage is TRBV19 and J usage is TRBJ1-1, with D perhaps TRBD1 (6 bases). This CDR3 is built from 13 residues. Germline V gives CDR1 LNHDA, CDR2 SQIVND (reference sequence). Trimming took off 2 bases at V and 7 bases at J, with 11 bases between the two ends. DNA for the CDR3: TGTGCCAGTAGTATACTGGGACAAATTGAAGCTTTCTTT. The encoded protein is CASSILGQIEAFF.

The J gene is TRBJ2-3, the V gene TRBV11-3, with 12 positions matching TRBD2. In germline, CDR1 is SGHNT, CDR2 YENEEA. The V gene end was trimmed by 5 bases and the J gene end by 8 bases; junction bases not matched to a gene: 8. CDR3 length equals 15 residues. The CDR3 loop is CASSPPSGGAGTQYF. CDR3 DNA sequence: TGTGCCAGCAGCCCGCCTAGCGGGGGGGCCGGTACGCAGTATTTT.

The chain couples TRBV27 to TRBJ2-7; 8 bases are shared with TRBD1. The CDR3 has 17 amino acids. Germline CDR1 and CDR2: MNHEY and SMNVEV (reference sequence). J lost 2 bases, V lost 3 bases, and 12 bases had no gene match. CDR3 protein: CASSLYTGTGYAYEQYF. As DNA, the CDR3 is TGTGCCAGCAGTTTGTATACCGGGACAGGCTACGCCTACGAGCAGTACTTC.

The chain is built from TRBV15 and TRBJ2-3; TRBD2 aligns across 12 bases. Germline CDR1 and CDR2: LNHNV and YYDKDF (reference sequence). The V segment lost 3 bases and the J segment 6 bases; nucleotides outside the gene matches: 7. The CDR3 extends over 16 amino acids. The DNA for the CDR3 is TGTGCCACCAGCAGTTCTAGCGGGGGGGCCGTGGATACGCAGTATTTT. It translates to CATSSSSGGAVDTQYF. The entire variable domain, with the rest obtained from reference TRBV15 and TRBJ2-3, is as follows: DAMVIQNPRYQVTQFGKPVTLSCSQTLNHNVMYWYQQKSSQAPKLLFHYYDKDFNNEADTPDNFQSRRPNTSFCFLDIRSPGLGDTAMYLCATSSSSGGAVDTQYFGPGTRLTVL.

The chain combines TRBV5-1 with TRBJ2-2; TRBD1 matches at 9 bases. CDR3 length: 14 amino acids. V shed 3 bases and J 3 bases; nucleotides not matched to a gene: 0. Per germline, CDR1 SGHRS and CDR2 YFSETQ. CDR3 residues: CASSWTGDTGELFF. The DNA for the CDR3 is TGCGCCAGCAGCTGGACAGGGGACACCGGGGAGCTGTTTTTT.

This clone was found many times. The chain carries TRBV6-1 and TRBJ2-5; 9 bases agree with TRBD2. J gave up 5 bases and V 1 base, and 5 bases lay outside the gene matches. The CDR3 sequence is 15 residues long. Germline CDR1 MNHNS, CDR2 SASEGT. CDR3 bases: TGTGCCAGCAGTGAAGTCGGCGGGAGGGCGGAGACCCAGTACTTC. Its translation is CASSEVGGRAETQYF.

The chain couples TRBV6-5 to TRBJ2-7, with a tentative D call TRBD2 (6 bases). CDR1 is MNHEY, CDR2 SVGAGI, per germline. This CDR3 has 15 amino acids. The germline V and J ends were trimmed by 5 bases and 4 bases, with 18 bases remaining between them. This chain's CDR3 is CASSPGVLLGYEQYF. The CDR3 nucleotides are TGTGCCAGCAGTCCGGGGGTCCTCCTGGGATACGAGCAGTACTTC.

This sequence joins TRBV6-7 and TRBJ2-2, with D possibly matching TRBD1 (6 bases). TRBV6-7 is assigned to the ORF class and has an uncertain function. Trimming shortened V by 6 bases and J by 1 base, and 9 bases separated the two germline ends. The CDR3 is 14 amino acids. The CDR3 DNA follows: TGTGCCAGCAGACACAGGGAGAACACCGGGGAGCTGTTTTTT. Its protein product is CASRHRENTGELFF.

This clone has just a few counts. The chain combines TRBV10-3 with TRBJ2-7; TRBD1 agrees at 7 bases. The CDR3 covers 19 residues. With V trimmed by 0 bases and J by 3 bases, 17 bases remained unmatched. Germline values: CDR1 ENHRY, CDR2 SYGVKD. The CDR3 DNA sequence: TGTGCCATCAGTGAGTCGACCATATACCGGGACAGTGTTTTCTACGAGCAGTACTTC. Amino acids: CAISESTIYRDSVFYEQYF.

This clone appeared a single time. The junction departs from germline at one end; a sequencing error may be responsible. V gene TRBV6-1 combines with J gene TRBJ2-5, with D perhaps matching TRBD1 (7 bases). The CDR3 length is 15 residues. In germline, CDR1 is MNHNS, CDR2 SASEGT. CDR3 coding DNA: TGTACCAGCAGCCGGGGGCTTAGACAGGGAGAGACCCAGTACTTC. It is translated as CTSSRGLRQGETQYF.

This clone appeared a few times. The rearrangement joins TRBV25-1 to TRBJ1-1; D ambiguous. The V and J ends lost 3 bases and 2 bases respectively, with 4 bases between them. This CDR3 comprises 12 residues. CDR1 is MGHDK and CDR2 is SYGVNS in the germline V gene. The chain's CDR3 is CASSDLNTEAFF. The CDR3 nucleotides read TGTGCCAGCAGTGACCTAAACACTGAAGCTTTCTTT.

This chain uses TRBV10-2 with TRBJ1-5, with a tentative D call TRBD1 (6 bases). The germline CDR1 and CDR2 sequences are WSHSY and SAAADI. The germline V and J ends were trimmed by 4 bases and 3 bases, with 10 bases remaining between them. The CDR3 spans 14 residues. This CDR3 reads CASSGGTPNQPQHF. Here the CDR3 DNA reads TGCGCCAGCAGTGGAGGGACACCCAATCAGCCCCAGCATTTT.

The V call is TRBV19, the J call TRBJ2-1; D is ambiguous. The CDR3 covers 14 residues. Trimming cost V 10 bases and J 3 bases, with 16 bases left between them. Germline assignment: CDR1 LNHDA and CDR2 SQIVND (reference sequence). The CDR3 coding sequence is TGTGCCACCGCAGATCGTTTCAACTACAATGAGCAGTTCTTC. It codes for CATADRFNYNEQFF.

V and J are TRBV7-6 and TRBJ1-1; D unresolved. V dropped 5 bases and J dropped 1 base, with 11 bases sitting between them. Per germline, CDR1 SGHVS and CDR2 FNYEAQ. The CDR3 totals 14 residues. The CDR3 region is CASSPRGQNTEAFF. In DNA form, the CDR3 reads TGTGCCAGCAGCCCCCGCGGTCAGAACACTGAAGCTTTCTTT.

V is TRBV7-8 and J is TRBJ2-2, with D possibly being TRBD1 (6 bases). There are 14 residues in the CDR3. V gave up 8 bases and J gave up 7 bases, with 17 bases separating them. Germline CDR1 is SGHVS and CDR2 is FQNEAQ. In DNA, the CDR3 is TGTGCCAGCCGCACAGGGCTTGGCGGCGGGGAGCTGTTTTTT. It translates to CASRTGLGGGELFF.

The rearrangement joins TRBV4-1 to TRBJ1-2, with unresolved D. V was pared by 1 base and J by 4 bases, with 7 bases between. The CDR3 sequence is 13 residues long. Germline lookup yields CDR1 MGHRA and CDR2 YSYEKL. The CDR3 loop reads CASSQGQPYGYTF. CDR3 sequence (DNA): TGCGCCAGCAGCCAAGGACAACCCTATGGCTACACCTTC.